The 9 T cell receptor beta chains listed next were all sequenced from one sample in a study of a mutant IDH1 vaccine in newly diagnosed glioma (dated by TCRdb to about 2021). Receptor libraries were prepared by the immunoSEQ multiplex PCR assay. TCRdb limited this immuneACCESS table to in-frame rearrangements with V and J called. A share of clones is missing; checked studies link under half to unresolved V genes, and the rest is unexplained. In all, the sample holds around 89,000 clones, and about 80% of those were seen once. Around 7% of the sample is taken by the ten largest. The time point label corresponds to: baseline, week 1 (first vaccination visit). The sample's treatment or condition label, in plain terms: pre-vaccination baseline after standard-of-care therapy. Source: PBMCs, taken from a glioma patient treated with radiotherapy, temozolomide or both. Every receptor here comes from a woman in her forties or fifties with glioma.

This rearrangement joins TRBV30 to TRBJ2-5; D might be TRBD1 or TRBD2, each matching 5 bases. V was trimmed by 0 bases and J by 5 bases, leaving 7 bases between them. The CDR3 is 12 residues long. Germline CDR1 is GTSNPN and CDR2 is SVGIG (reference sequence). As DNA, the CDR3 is TGTGCCTGGAGTGTATGGGGGGAGACCCAGTACTTC. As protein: CAWSVWGETQYF.

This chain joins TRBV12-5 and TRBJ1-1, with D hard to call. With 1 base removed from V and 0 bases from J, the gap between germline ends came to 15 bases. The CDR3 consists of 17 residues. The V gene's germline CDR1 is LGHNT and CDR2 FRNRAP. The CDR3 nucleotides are TGTGCTAGTGGTTTGGACCCCCTATGGAACATGAACACTGAAGCTTTCTTT. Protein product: CASGLDPLWNMNTEAFF.

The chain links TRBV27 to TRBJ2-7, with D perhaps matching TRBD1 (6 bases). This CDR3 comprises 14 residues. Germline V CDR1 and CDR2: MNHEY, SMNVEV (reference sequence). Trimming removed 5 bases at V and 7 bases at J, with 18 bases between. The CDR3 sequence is CASSQTGPPLEQYF. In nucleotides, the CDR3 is TGTGCCAGCAGTCAGACAGGACCCCCGTTGGAGCAGTACTTC.

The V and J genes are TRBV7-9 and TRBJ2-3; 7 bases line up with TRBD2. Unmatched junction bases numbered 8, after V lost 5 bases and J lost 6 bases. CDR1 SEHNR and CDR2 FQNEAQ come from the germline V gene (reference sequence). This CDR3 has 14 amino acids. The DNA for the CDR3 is TGTGCCAGCAGCATACTAGCGAAGGTTGATACGCAGTATTTT. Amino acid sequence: CASSILAKVDTQYF.

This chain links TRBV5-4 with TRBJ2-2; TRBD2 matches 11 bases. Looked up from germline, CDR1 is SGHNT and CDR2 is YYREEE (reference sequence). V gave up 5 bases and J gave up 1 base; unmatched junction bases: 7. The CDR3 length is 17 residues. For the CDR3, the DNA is TGTGCCAGCAGTATAGCTAGCGGGGGGCGGAACACCGGGGAGCTGTTTTTT. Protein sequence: CASSIASGGRNTGELFF.

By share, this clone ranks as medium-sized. In DNA form, the CDR3 reads TGTGCCAGTAGTATGGACTCTGGAAACACCATATATTTT. Protein product: CASSMDSGNTIYF. This chain joins TRBV19 and TRBJ1-3; no definite D call. V shed 3 bases and J shed 0 bases, with 3 bases lying between them. CDR1 LNHDA and CDR2 SQIVND come from the germline V gene (reference sequence). This CDR3 contains 13 residues.

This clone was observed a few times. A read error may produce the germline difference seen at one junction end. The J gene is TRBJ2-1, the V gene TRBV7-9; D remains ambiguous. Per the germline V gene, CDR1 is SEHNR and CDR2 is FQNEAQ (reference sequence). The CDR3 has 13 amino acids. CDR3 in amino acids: CASSDGYAQIMIF. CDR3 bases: TGTGCCAGCAGCGATGGATACGCTCAGATTATGATCTTC.

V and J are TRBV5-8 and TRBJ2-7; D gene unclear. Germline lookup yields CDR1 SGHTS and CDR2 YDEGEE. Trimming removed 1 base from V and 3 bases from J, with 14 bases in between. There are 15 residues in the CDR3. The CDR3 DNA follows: TGTGCCAGCAGCTTGCCCCTACCCTTGATCTACGAGCAGTACTTC. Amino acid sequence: CASSLPLPLIYEQYF.

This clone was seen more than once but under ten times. CDR3 region: CASSPTRVEEKLFF. CDR3 coding DNA: TGTGCCAGCTCTCCGACAAGGGTGGAGGAAAAACTGTTTTTT. The rearrangement links TRBV18 to TRBJ1-4; D not resolved. CDR3 length: 14 amino acids. The V gene's germline CDR1 is KGHSH and CDR2 LQKENI. V lost 6 bases and J lost 8, with 16 bases in between.